The 26 T cell receptor beta chains in this list originate from one sample, sequenced in a study of siplizumab effects on memory and regulatory T cells. Repertoires were generated with immunoSEQ multiplex PCR, while TCRdb's copy carries only in-frame clones and drops some. Here the sample spans about 82,000 clones, roughly 89% being singletons. The sequenced material came from Tregs sorted from blood. These TCRs come from a human donor in good health.

The J gene is TRBJ1-5, the V gene TRBV6-6; 7 positions match TRBD1. This CDR3 has 16 amino acids. Germline values: CDR1 MNHNY, CDR2 SVGAGI (reference sequence). The V gene end was trimmed by 5 bases and the J gene end by 2 bases; junction bases not matched to a gene: 9. The CDR3 loop reads CASSRQGIGGNQPQHF. The CDR3 DNA reads TGTGCCAGCAGTAGACAGGGAATAGGGGGCAATCAGCCCCAGCATTTT.

The CDR3 DNA sequence: TGTGCCAGCAGCTTAGGTTTTTTAGTTGCTTTCTTT. It specifies CASSLGFLVAFF. This chain joins TRBV7-9 and TRBJ1-1, with D unresolved. CDR3 length: 12 amino acids. CDR1 is SEHNR, CDR2 FQNEAQ, per germline (reference sequence). Trimming took off 1 base at V and 11 bases at J, with 11 bases between the two ends.

This clone appeared a few times. V usage is TRBV7-9 and J usage is TRBJ2-3; unclear D gene. CDR1 is SEHNR, CDR2 FQNEAQ, per germline (reference sequence). This CDR3 has 12 amino acids. With 7 bases removed from V and 8 bases from J, the gap between germline ends came to 13 bases. CDR3 sequence reads: CASNRLISTQYF. As DNA, the CDR3 is TGTGCCAGCAACCGGCTAATAAGTACGCAGTATTTT.

The chain has TRBV6-1 and TRBJ1-1; TRBD1 is a possible D gene (6 bases). This CDR3 spans 13 amino acids. Looked up from germline, CDR1 is MNHNS and CDR2 is SASEGT. The ends were cut back, 5 bases at V and 5 bases at J, with 12 bases in the middle. CDR3 DNA sequence: TGTGCCAGCAGTCCTCAGGGGTTGACTGAAGCTTTCTTT. Protein: CASSPQGLTEAFF.

This sequence joins TRBV29-1 and TRBJ2-7; D may match TRBD1 or TRBD2 (5 bases each). Trimming pared 4 bases from V and 2 bases from J, leaving 15 bases between. The CDR3 sequence is 14 residues long. Looked up from germline, CDR1 is SQVTM and CDR2 is ANQGSEA. The CDR3 loop is CSVVGTLRTYEQYF. CDR3 DNA: TGCAGCGTTGTCGGGACCCTGAGAACCTACGAGCAGTACTTC.

This chain links TRBV5-1 with TRBJ2-7; 7 bases align to TRBD1. With 3 bases clipped from V and 0 bases from J, the junction kept 3 bases outside the gene matches. Looked up from germline, CDR1 is SGHRS and CDR2 is YFSETQ. The CDR3 is made up of 14 amino acids. As DNA, the CDR3 is TGCGCCAGCAGCTCACGACAGGGCTCCTACGAGCAGTACTTC. This gives the protein CASSSRQGSYEQYF.

The chain couples TRBV6-5 to TRBJ2-2; D remains unclear. Germline lookup yields CDR1 MNHEY and CDR2 SVGAGI. The V and J ends lost 4 bases and 3 bases respectively, with 9 bases between them. The CDR3 totals 14 residues. The CDR3 reads CASSSLTHTGELFF. In DNA form, the CDR3 reads TGTGCCAGCAGTTCCTTAACCCACACCGGGGAGCTGTTTTTT.

This clone was detected once. The CDR3 here is CASSLEGPDTGELFF. The CDR3 region has the DNA TGTGCCAGCAGCCTGGAGGGGCCGGACACCGGGGAGCTGTTTTTT. This chain uses TRBV4-2 with TRBJ2-2, with a weak D call TRBD2 (6 bases). This CDR3 has 15 amino acids. Germline-derived CDR1 and CDR2 are LGHNA and YNFKEQ. The V and J ends lost 4 bases and 3 bases respectively, with 12 bases between them.

DNA of the CDR3: TGTGCCAGCAGTGTCGGGCAGGATAATTCACCCCTCCACTTT. Residues: CASSVGQDNSPLHF. The chain carries TRBV2 and TRBJ1-6, with D uncertain. CDR3 length: 14 amino acids. Germline CDR1 is SNHLY and CDR2 is FYNNEI. V lost 4 bases and J lost 5, with 9 bases in between. The variable domain in full, with the rest retrieved from reference TRBV2 and TRBJ1-6, is EPEVTQTPSHQVTQMGQEVILRCVPISNHLYFYWYRQILGQKVEFLVSFYNNEISEKSEIFDDQFSVERPDGSNFTLKIRSTKLEDSAMYFCASSVGQDNSPLHFGNGTRLTVT.

This chain links TRBV7-3 with TRBJ1-2, with D maybe TRBD1 (5 bases). Looked up from germline, CDR1 is SGHTA and CDR2 is FQGTGA. CDR3 length: 14 residues. V lost 3 bases and J lost 3, with 11 bases in between. CDR3 nucleotide sequence: TGTGCCAGCAGCTTGGTCAGGGCGGACTATGGCTACACCTTC. Translating it yields CASSLVRADYGYTF. The full variable domain, completed using reference TRBV7-3 and TRBJ1-2, is GAGVSQTPSNKVTEKGKYVELRCDPISGHTALYWYRQSLGQGPEFLIYFQGTGAADDSGLPNDRFFAVRPEGSVSTLKIQRTERGDSAVYLCASSLVRADYGYTFGSGTRLTVV.

The chain is built from TRBV10-3 and TRBJ2-5; TRBD2 matches 16 bases. The CDR3 is made up of 17 amino acids. Trimming took 3 bases from V and 2 from J; bases not matched to a gene: 3. Germline lookup yields CDR1 ENHRY and CDR2 SYGVKD. Here the CDR3 reads CAISETGLAGGQETQYF. CDR3 coding DNA: TGTGCCATCAGTGAAACGGGACTAGCGGGGGGGCAAGAGACCCAGTACTTC.

This clone was counted a single time. V gene TRBV9 combines with J gene TRBJ1-2; a weak D match, TRBD1 (5 bases). Germline V gene lookup returns CDR1 SGDLS and CDR2 YYNGEE. V lost 3 bases and J lost 4, with 10 bases in between. The CDR3 has 13 residues. This CDR3 is CASSAQGLYGYTF. The CDR3, as DNA: TGTGCCAGCAGCGCGCAGGGACTCTATGGCTACACCTTC.

This clone was seen once. The chain carries TRBV6-6 and TRBJ1-5; TRBD1 might be the D (5 bases). Germline loops: CDR1 MNHNY, CDR2 SVGAGI (reference sequence). The CDR3 has 15 amino acids. V shed 0 bases and J shed 4 bases, with 10 bases lying between them. The CDR3 nucleotides read TGTGCCAGCAGTTACTCTGGGGGGGTGAATCAGCCCCAGCATTTT. Its protein product is CASSYSGGVNQPQHF.

This clone is categorized as medium-sized. The CDR3 region has the DNA TGTGCCAGCAGTGATCTAGCGGGACTCGAGCAGTACTTC. Its translation is CASSDLAGLEQYF. The chain uses TRBV2 and TRBJ2-7; TRBD2 aligns across 9 bases. Germline assignment: CDR1 SNHLY and CDR2 FYNNEI. V dropped 3 bases and J dropped 6; count of bases not matched to a gene: 3. This CDR3 has 13 amino acids.

The V and J genes are TRBV29-1 and TRBJ1-4; 8 nucleotides line up with TRBD1. This CDR3 is 15 amino acids long. Trimming removed 6 bases from V and 8 bases from J; junction bases left unmatched: 14. The germline CDR1 and CDR2 sequences are SQVTM and ANQGSEA. The CDR3 loop is CSVDVGQGIWEKLFF. The CDR3 bases are TGCAGCGTAGATGTTGGACAGGGTATTTGGGAAAAACTGTTTTTT.

This chain uses TRBV27 with TRBJ1-1; tentatively, D is TRBD1 (6 bases). CDR1 and CDR2 from the germline V gene are MNHEY and SMNVEV (reference sequence). This CDR3 contains 15 residues. The ends were cut back, 5 bases at V and 3 bases at J, with 16 bases in the middle. In nucleotides, the CDR3 is TGTGCCAGCAGTCTCCCAGGGGCAGTGTACACTGAAGCTTTCTTT. Protein product: CASSLPGAVYTEAFF.

The V and J genes are TRBV11-1 and TRBJ1-2; D might be TRBD1 (5 bases). This CDR3 spans 13 amino acids. Trimming cost V 4 bases and J 4 bases, with 10 bases left between them. Germline V gene sequence: CDR1 SGHAT, CDR2 FQDESV (reference sequence). Written as DNA, the CDR3 is TGTGCCAGCAGCTCAGGGTACAGCTATGGCTACACCTTC. It encodes CASSSGYSYGYTF.

The J gene is TRBJ1-1, the V gene TRBV6-5, with TRBD1 identical over 8 bases. J gave up 1 base and V 4 bases, and 5 bases lay outside the gene matches. Germline CDR1 and CDR2: MNHEY and SVGAGI. The CDR3 runs to 15 residues. In DNA form, the CDR3 reads TGTGCCAGCAGTTTCCACAGGGGGGGGAACACTGAAGCTTTCTTT. Protein product: CASSFHRGGNTEAFF.

This clone turned up a few times. This rearrangement joins TRBV7-7 to TRBJ2-2; weak D call: TRBD1 (5 bases). The CDR3 length is 14 residues. The germline CDR1 and CDR2 sequences are SSHAT and FNYEAQ (reference sequence). V was trimmed by 1 base and J by 3 bases, leaving 6 bases between them. In DNA, the CDR3 is TGTGCCAGCAGCTTAGGACAGTACACCGGGGAGCTGTTTTTT. Translation: CASSLGQYTGELFF.

The rearrangement joins TRBV7-9 to TRBJ2-7; TRBD1 is a possible D gene (5 bases). The germline gives CDR1 SEHNR, CDR2 FQNEAQ (reference sequence). The V and J ends lost 2 bases and 2 bases respectively, with 10 bases between them. The CDR3 spans 14 residues. The CDR3, as DNA: TGTGCCAGCAGCTTACAGGGAAGGGCCTACGAGCAGTACTTC. Its protein product is CASSLQGRAYEQYF.

This clone was seen a single time. The chain links TRBV18 to TRBJ2-3, with D possibly TRBD2 on 5 matching bases. V was pared by 1 base and J by 0 bases, with 14 bases between. The CDR3 covers 17 residues. Germline V gives CDR1 KGHSH, CDR2 LQKENI. The CDR3 spells CASSPLGSGWSTDTQYF. The CDR3, as DNA: TGTGCCAGCTCACCACTGGGCTCGGGGTGGAGCACAGATACGCAGTATTTT.

The rearrangement uses TRBV28 and TRBJ1-5; D is uncertain. CDR1 MDHEN and CDR2 SYDVKM come from the germline V gene. This CDR3 has 14 residues. The germline V and J ends were trimmed by 6 bases and 3 bases, with 12 bases remaining between them. This CDR3 reads CASRRGPDNQPQHF. The DNA of the CDR3 is TGTGCCAGCAGACGTGGACCGGACAATCAGCCCCAGCATTTT. Full variable domain (outside the CDR3, taken from reference TRBV28 and TRBJ1-5): DVKVTQSSRYLVKRTGEKVFLECVQDMDHENMFWYRQDPGLGLRLIYFSYDVKMKEKGDIPEGYSVSREKKERFSLILESASTNQTSMYLCASRRGPDNQPQHFGDGTRLSIL.

V gene TRBV9 combines with J gene TRBJ1-2, with 10 positions matching TRBD1. Trimming cost V 5 bases and J 5 bases; bases outside gene matches: 9. CDR1 and CDR2 from the germline V gene are SGDLS and YYNGEE. The CDR3 sequence is 15 residues long. As DNA, the CDR3 is TGTGCCAGCAGGGATACCGGGACAGGGGTTTATGGCTACACCTTC. The encoded protein is CASRDTGTGVYGYTF. The full variable domain, its missing parts supplied by reference TRBV9 and TRBJ1-2, is DSGVTQTPKHLITATGQRVTLRCSPRSGDLSVYWYQQSLDQGLQFLIQYYNGEERAKGNILERFSAQQFPDLHSELNLSSLELGDSALYFCASRDTGTGVYGYTFGSGTRLTVV.

The chain carries TRBV6-6 and TRBJ2-5; 12 nucleotides line up with TRBD2. This CDR3 region has 16 residues. V lost 6 bases and J lost 0; bases outside the gene matches: 5. CDR1 is MNHNY, CDR2 SVGAGI, per germline (reference sequence). CDR3 residues: CASRSGLAGYQETQYF. Written as DNA, the CDR3 is TGTGCCAGCAGGTCGGGACTAGCGGGCTACCAAGAGACCCAGTACTTC.

This chain links TRBV9 with TRBJ1-3; 7 bases are shared with TRBD1. Losses at the gene ends were 0 bases for V and 2 bases for J; bases not matched to a gene: 8. Germline CDR1 is SGDLS and CDR2 is YYNGEE. This CDR3 contains 17 residues. As DNA, the CDR3 is TGTGCCAGCAGCGTAGCCCCAATGACAGGGCCTGGAAACACCATATATTTT. It is translated as CASSVAPMTGPGNTIYF.

The V gene is TRBV5-6, the J gene TRBJ1-3; D is undetermined. The CDR3 runs 14 residues. Germline CDR1 SGHDT, CDR2 YYEEEE. V was cut by 5 bases and J by 8 bases, with 17 bases left in between. Here the CDR3 reads CASRPGPLMDTIYF. CDR3 DNA sequence: TGTGCCAGCAGACCGGGCCCCCTAATGGACACCATATATTTT.